This is a list of T cell receptor beta chains from one sample in a study of blood T cells in healthy people across ages. Via MiXCR, TCRdb re-called the 5' RACE reads, giving one row per CDR3 protein. Here the sample spans around 800,000 distinct CDR3 sequences, around 68% being singletons. The sample taken for sequencing was blood. The receptors were gathered from a man between 25 and 39 years old in good health. CDR3s include the opening cysteine and the closing phenylalanine or tryptophan. The order of the fields is J gene, V gene, D gene, clone size, CDR3 DNA, CDR3 protein. The D gene is left open where the match is weak. Clone size is shown for a subset of rows, as once, few, many or a class of expanded clone.

TRBJ1-1 TRBV7-2 NA NA TGTGCCAGCAGTGATGACAGGACGATGGAAGCTTTCTTT CASSDDRTMEAFF
TRBJ2-4 TRBV10-3 NA NA TGTGCCATCAGTGCCGGGGTAACCAAAAACATTCAGTACTTC CAISAGVTKNIQYF
TRBJ2-5 TRBV2 TRBD1 NA TGTGCCAGCAGTTGGGACAGGTACCAAGAGACCCAGTACTTC CASSWDRYQETQYF
TRBJ2-5 TRBV7-8 NA few TGTGCCAGCAGCTTAGACTCAGGGGTAGAGACCCAGTACTTC CASSLDSGVETQYF
TRBJ2-7 TRBV7-9 NA NA TGTGCCAGCAGCTTAGTTTCAGCCTCCTACGAGCAGTACTTC CASSLVSASYEQYF
TRBJ2-4 TRBV7-2 NA few TGTGCCAGCAGCTGGGGGGGACAGAAGCAGTACTTC CASSWGGQKQYF
TRBJ2-5 TRBV6-6 NA NA TGTGCCAGCAGGCCCGTTGGGGAAGTGAGGACCCAGTACTTC CASRPVGEVRTQYF
TRBJ2-4 TRBV4-2 NA NA TGTGCCAGCAGCCAAGACTTTGGGGGAATCAATGAGCAGTACTTC CASSQDFGGINEQYF
TRBJ2-1 TRBV21-1 NA once TGTGCCAGCACCTGCAGGACTAGCGGAAAATACAATGAGCAGTTCTTC CASTCRTSGKYNEQFF
TRBJ1-4 TRBV5-1 NA NA TGCGCCAGCAGGAGGACAGCTGCTAATGAAAAACTGTTTTTT CASRRTAANEKLFF
TRBJ2-5 TRBV5-1 TRBD1 NA TGCGCCAGCATTTCCGGACAGGGGCCACAAGAGACCCAGTACTTC CASISGQGPQETQYF
TRBJ1-5 TRBV24-1 NA NA TGTGCCACCAGTGACGACAGTAATCAGCCCCAGCATTTT CATSDDSNQPQHF
TRBJ2-5 TRBV4-2 TRBD2 few TGTGCCAGCAGCCAAGAAGGGCTAGCGGCTACTCAAGAGACCCAGTACTTC CASSQEGLAATQETQYF
TRBJ2-7 TRBV29-1 TRBD1 NA TGCAGCGTAGCCGGGACAGGGAGGATCTACGAGCAGTACTTC CSVAGTGRIYEQYF
TRBJ1-6 TRBV7-9 NA NA TGTGCCAGCAGCCGGACGGAAAATAATTCACCCCTCCACTTT CASSRTENNSPLHF
TRBJ2-1 TRBV6-5 TRBD2 NA TGTGCCAGCCGGGCTAGCGGCTTGAATGAGCAGTTCTTC CASRASGLNEQFF
TRBJ1-2 TRBV30 NA NA TGTGCCTGGGCAGGCGCAGATAACTATGGCTACACCTTC CAWAGADNYGYTF
TRBJ2-1 TRBV12-3/TRBV12-4 NA NA TGTGCCAGCAGTTTGGCGGAGACAGCGCTCCAAGAGACCCAGTTCTTC CASSLAETALQETQFF
TRBJ2-3 TRBV5-1 NA NA TGCGCCAGCAGCTTGGTTTTCATCGGAGGGGCCCCGAACACAGATACGCAGTATTTT CASSLVFIGGAPNTDTQYF
TRBJ1-2 TRBV29-1 TRBD1 NA TGCAGCGTTGATAGGGACAGGGAGAAAGGCTACACCTTC CSVDRDREKGYTF
TRBJ2-3 TRBV25-1 TRBD2 NA TGTGCCAGCAGCTTGGGAGACGGGGGGAGGGATACGCAGTATTTT CASSLGDGGRDTQYF
TRBJ1-2 TRBV29-1 NA NA TGCAGCGTTGGACTGCGACAGGAGGGCTATGGCTACACCTTC CSVGLRQEGYGYTF
TRBJ2-4 TRBV4-3 NA NA TGCGCCAGCAGCCAAGGAGTCCTCTCGCTTCCGATGCAGTACTTC CASSQGVLSLPMQYF
TRBJ2-5 TRBV7-2 TRBD2 NA TGTGCCAGCAGCCAGCGACAAGGGGCGGGGGAGCAGTACTTC CASSQRQGAGEQYF
TRBJ2-7 TRBV3-1 NA few TGTGCCAGCAGCCAAGAGCCCCACCATGGCTACGAGCAGTACTTC CASSQEPHHGYEQYF
TRBJ2-1 TRBV10-2 NA NA TGCGCCAGCAGTGAGGCAGCCGTGGAGCAGTTCTTC CASSEAAVEQFF
TRBJ1-5 TRBV20-1 TRBD1 NA TGCAGCGCTAGACTAAATAGGGGGCCCGGGAGCAATCAGCCCCAGCATTTT CSARLNRGPGSNQPQHF
TRBJ2-3 TRBV15 TRBD2 few TGTGCCACCAGCGAGCGGGGAGAAGATACGCAGTATTTT CATSERGEDTQYF
TRBJ2-3 TRBV5-4 NA NA TGTGCCAGCAGCTCGAAGTGGGTGGCAGATACGCAGTATTTT CASSSKWVADTQYF
TRBJ2-6 TRBV4-2 NA few TGTGCCAGCAGCCAAGAGGTCAGCTCTGGGGCCAACGTCCTGACTTTC CASSQEVSSGANVLTF
TRBJ1-4 TRBV7-6 NA NA TGTGCCAGCAGCTTAGCCTTGGGCCCGGGGCTATCTAATGAAAAACTGTTTTTT CASSLALGPGLSNEKLFF
TRBJ2-3 TRBV12-3/TRBV12-4 NA NA TGTGCCAGCAGTCAACAGGGTGCGAGCACAGATACGCAGTATTTT CASSQQGASTDTQYF
TRBJ2-7 TRBV29-1 TRBD1 NA TGCAGCGTAAGAATCGGGACAGGGAGCTCCTACGAGCAGTACTTC CSVRIGTGSSYEQYF
TRBJ1-1 TRBV6-5 TRBD1 few TGTGCCAGCAGTTTGGGACAGGGGACAACTGAAGCTTTCTTT CASSLGQGTTEAFF
TRBJ2-1 TRBV27 TRBD2 NA TGTGCCAGCAGTATTAGCGGGGGTAGTCGGTTCTTC CASSISGGSRFF
TRBJ2-3 TRBV3-1 TRBD2 few TGTGCCAGCAGCCAAGGACTAGCGGGGGCTAGCACAGATACGCAGTATTTT CASSQGLAGASTDTQYF